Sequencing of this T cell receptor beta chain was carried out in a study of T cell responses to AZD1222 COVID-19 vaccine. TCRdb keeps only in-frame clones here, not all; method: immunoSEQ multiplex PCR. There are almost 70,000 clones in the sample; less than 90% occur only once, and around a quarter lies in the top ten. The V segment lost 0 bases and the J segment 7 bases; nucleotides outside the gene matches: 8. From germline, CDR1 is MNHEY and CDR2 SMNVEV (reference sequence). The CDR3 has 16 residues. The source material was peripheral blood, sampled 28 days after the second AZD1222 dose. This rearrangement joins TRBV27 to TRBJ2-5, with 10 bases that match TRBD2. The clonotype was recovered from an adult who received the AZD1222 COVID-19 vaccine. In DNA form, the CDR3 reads TGTGCCAGCAGTTTATCTGGGCTAGCGGGAGTTGGGACCCAGTACTTC. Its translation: CASSLSGLAGVGTQYF.